This TCR beta chain was sequenced for a study of T cell responses to AZD1222 COVID-19 vaccine. Findings of the study overall: There were repertoire samples only from the period after the peak T cell response. The number of AZD1222 recipients seropositive at baseline was only five or six. CD4 TCRs associated with vaccination spanned spike, dominating at 160-218 and 743-854.

This clone showed up just a few times. The antigen is not known. Here immunoSEQ multiplex PCR was the method, and the copy in TCRdb shows in-frame clones only, minus some. Here the sample spans about 83,000 clones, around 88% being singletons. This sequence originates from an adult in good health. The material sequenced was peripheral blood, taken on day 0 of AZD1222 vaccination.

CDR3 in DNA: TGCGCCAGCAGCTTGGCCGGCCAGAATGAGCCCCAGCATTTT. Translated: CASSLAGQNEPQHF. The chain joins TRBV5-1 to TRBJ1-5; D remains unclear. From germline, CDR1 is SGHRS and CDR2 YFSETQ. Trimming removed 0 bases from V and 8 bases from J, with 12 bases in between. The CDR3 totals 14 residues.